Each of the 3 T cell receptor beta chains below was sequenced from the same sample in a study of blood T cells in healthy people across ages. A sample-barcoded 5' primer and a J-beta primer mix were used in a second PCR of about 6 to 12 cycles. From the 5' RACE reads, TCRdb called clonotypes with MiXCR, one entry per CDR3 protein. The table lists around 1,800,000 distinct CDR3 sequences, 35% to 50% of them singletons. What was sequenced was blood. These receptors were obtained from a human donor in good health.

V and J are TRBV4-2 and TRBJ1-5, with D possibly being TRBD1 (6 bases). The CDR3 extends over 17 amino acids. The V gene's germline CDR1 is LGHNA and CDR2 YNFKEQ. Trimming left V 3 bases short and J 1 base short, with 16 bases between. Here the CDR3 DNA reads TGTGCCAGCAGCCACGGGCCGGGACATGAAAGCAATCAGCCCCAGCATTTT. Protein sequence: CASSHGPGHESNQPQHF.

This clonotype appeared a few times. The chain combines TRBV27 with TRBJ2-7, with D maybe TRBD1 (5 bases). The V end was cut by 7 bases, the J end by 0 bases, with 13 bases between. Germline V gene data show CDR1 as MNHEY and CDR2 as SMNVEV (reference sequence). The CDR3 extends over 14 amino acids. The DNA for the CDR3 is TGTGCCAGCACATTGACAGCCTCCTCCTACGAGCAGTACTTC. Its translation is CASTLTASSYEQYF.

The gene calls are TRBV20-1 and TRBJ2-4; TRBD2 matches 9 bases. J was trimmed by 1 base and V by 1 base; bases with no gene match: 5. CDR3 length: 16 amino acids. Germline CDR1 and CDR2: DFQATT and SNEGSKA (reference sequence). Here the CDR3 DNA reads TGCAGTGCTAGAGCTGGGACTAGCTCGGCCAAAAACATTCAGTACTTC. As protein: CSARAGTSSAKNIQYF.